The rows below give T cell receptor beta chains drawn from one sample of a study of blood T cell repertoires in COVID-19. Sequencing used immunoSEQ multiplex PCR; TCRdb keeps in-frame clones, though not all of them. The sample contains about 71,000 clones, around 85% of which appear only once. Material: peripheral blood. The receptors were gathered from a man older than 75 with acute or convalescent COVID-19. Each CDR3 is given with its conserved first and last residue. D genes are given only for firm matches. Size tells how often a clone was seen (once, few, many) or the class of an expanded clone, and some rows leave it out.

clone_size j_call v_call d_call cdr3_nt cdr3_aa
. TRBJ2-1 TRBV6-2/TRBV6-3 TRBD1 TGTGCCAGCAGTTACTCGACGACAGGGGGATGGCATGAGCAGTTCTTC CASSYSTTGGWHEQFF
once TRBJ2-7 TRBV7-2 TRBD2 TGTGCCAGCAGCTTTGACACGGGAGGGCCCTACGAGCAGTACTTC CASSFDTGGPYEQYF
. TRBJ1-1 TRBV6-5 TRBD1 TGTGCCAGCACCTTGGACAGGGCACGGAACACTGAAGCTTTCTTT CASTLDRARNTEAFF
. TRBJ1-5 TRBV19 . TGTGCCAGTAGTATAGGCCACCACGCCTATAGCAATCAGCCCCAGCATTTT CASSIGHHAYSNQPQHF
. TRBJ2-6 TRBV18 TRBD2 TGTGCCAGCGCGTCGGGGGGGCGGGGCCAGGGGGCCAACGTCCTGACTTTC CASASGGRGQGANVLTF
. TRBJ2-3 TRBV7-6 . TGTGCCAGCAGCCGAATCGGACTTATTAGCACAGATACGCAGTATTTT CASSRIGLISTDTQYF
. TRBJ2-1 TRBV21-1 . TGTGCCAGCAGCAAAGACGGAGTAGCACGCTCCTACAATGAGCAGTTCTTC CASSKDGVARSYNEQFF
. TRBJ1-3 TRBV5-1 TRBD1 TGCGCCAGCAGCCCCGGGACAGCTGGAAACACCATATATTTT CASSPGTAGNTIYF
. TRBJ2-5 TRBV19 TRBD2 TGTGCCAGTAGTCCAGGGACTAGCGGGGGGCAAGAGACCCAGTACTTC CASSPGTSGGQETQYF
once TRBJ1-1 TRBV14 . TGTGCCAGCAGCCAACTTGGGGCAGGTAGAGGTGAAGCTTTCTTT CASSQLGAGRGEAFF
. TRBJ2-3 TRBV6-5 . TGTGCCAGCATGGCGGGGGCGGGCACAGATACGCAGTATTTT CASMAGAGTDTQYF
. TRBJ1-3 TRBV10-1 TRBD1 TGCGCCAGCAGTGACCACGGGACAGACTCTGGAAACACCATATATTTT CASSDHGTDSGNTIYF
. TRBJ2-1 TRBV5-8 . TGTGCCAGCAACCGTCGGGTTGAGCAGTTCTTC CASNRRVEQFF
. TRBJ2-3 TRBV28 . TGTGCCAGCAGCCCCGGGGGTGTGAGAGATACGCAGTATTTT CASSPGGVRDTQYF
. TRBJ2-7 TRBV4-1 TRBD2 TGCGCCAGCAGCCTTGGACTAGCGGGGGATTTCTCCTACGAGCAGTACTTC CASSLGLAGDFSYEQYF
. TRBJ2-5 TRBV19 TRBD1 TGTGCCAGTAGAAAAATGACAGGGGCAGAGACCCAGTACTTC CASRKMTGAETQYF
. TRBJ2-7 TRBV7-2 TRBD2 TGTGCCAGCAGCAAAACCGGGACTAGCGCGTTTGAGCAGTACTTC CASSKTGTSAFEQYF
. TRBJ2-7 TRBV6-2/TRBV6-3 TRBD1 TGTGCCAGCAGTGCAGGGACAGTAAGCTCCTACGAGCAGTACTTC CASSAGTVSSYEQYF
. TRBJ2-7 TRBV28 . TGTGCCAGCAGCGGGGACGAGCAGTACTTC CASSGDEQYF
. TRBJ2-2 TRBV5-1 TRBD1 TGCGCCAGCAGCCCGAAGACAGGGGCGAACACCGGGGAGCTGTTTTTT CASSPKTGANTGELFF
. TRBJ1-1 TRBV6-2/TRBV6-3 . TGTGCCAGCAGTTACCCGGTTACTGAAGCTTTCTTT CASSYPVTEAFF
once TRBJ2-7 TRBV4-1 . TGCGCCAGCAGCCAAACACAGGGTCTTGAATACGAGCAGTACTTC CASSQTQGLEYEQYF
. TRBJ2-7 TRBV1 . TGCACCAGCAGCCAATCACCGGGACTAGCGGGGAGATCCTACGAGCAGTACTTC CTSSQSPGLAGRSYEQYF
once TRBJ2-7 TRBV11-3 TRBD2 TGTGCCAGCAGCCTCCGGGCGGGAGTAGGGTACGAGCAGTACTTC CASSLRAGVGYEQYF
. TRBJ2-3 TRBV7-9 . TGTGCCAGCAGCTTTGTGTTAGCCAAGGCAGATACGCAGTATTTT CASSFVLAKADTQYF
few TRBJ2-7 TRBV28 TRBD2 TGTGCCAGCAGTGTCGTTAGCGGGAGAAACGCCTACGAGCAGTACTTC CASSVVSGRNAYEQYF
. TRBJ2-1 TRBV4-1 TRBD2 TGCGCCAGCAGCCAGGACCCTTTTATAGGGGAGGGCCAGCTCCGGCAGTTCTTC CASSQDPFIGEGQLRQFF
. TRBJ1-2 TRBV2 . TGTGCCAGCATTGGCAGGGTGGAAGGCTACACCTTC CASIGRVEGYTF
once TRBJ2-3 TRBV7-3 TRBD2 TGTGCCAGCAGCTTAGGTCTAGCGGGGGGTTCGGATACGCAGTATTTT CASSLGLAGGSDTQYF
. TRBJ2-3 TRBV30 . TGTGCCTGGAGCCCCCTACAGGGAAAGGGGGATCCTACGCAGTATTTT CAWSPLQGKGDPTQYF
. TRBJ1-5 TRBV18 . TGTGCCAGCTCACCTCCCGGTACTGACAATCAGCCCCAGCATTTT CASSPPGTDNQPQHF
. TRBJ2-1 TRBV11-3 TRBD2 TGTGCCAGCAGCTATACTAGCGGCTCCTACAATGAGCAGTTCTTC CASSYTSGSYNEQFF
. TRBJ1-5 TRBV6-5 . TGTGCCAGCACCCAGATGTATAGCAATCAGCCCCAGCATTTT CASTQMYSNQPQHF
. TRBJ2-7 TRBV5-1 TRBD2 TGCGCCAGCAGCCCCTTGACTAGCGGGGGGGCGGGTTCGTACGAGCAGTACTTC CASSPLTSGGAGSYEQYF
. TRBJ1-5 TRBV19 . TGTGCCAGTAGTAGGGCGAGCAATCAGCCCCAGCATTTT CASSRASNQPQHF
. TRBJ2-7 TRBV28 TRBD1 TGTGCCAGCAAAGGGACAGGGTCATACGAGCAGTACTTC CASKGTGSYEQYF
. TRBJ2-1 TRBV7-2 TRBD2 TGTGCCAGCAGCTTAGCGCTAGCGGGCGGGAATGAGCAGTTCTTC CASSLALAGGNEQFF
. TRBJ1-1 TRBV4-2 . TGTGCCAGCAGCCAAGGGGCAAGCGGGGACACTGAAGCTTTCTTT CASSQGASGDTEAFF
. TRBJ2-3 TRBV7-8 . TGTGCCAGCAGCCCGAGGCGGGCAATCACAGATACGCAGTATTTT CASSPRRAITDTQYF
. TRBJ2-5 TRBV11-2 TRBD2 TGTGCCAGCAGCCCCAAGCTAGGGAGTAGCGGGTATCAAGAGACCCAGTACTTC CASSPKLGSSGYQETQYF
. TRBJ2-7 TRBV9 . TGTGCCAGCAGCGTAGCTTCCAGCTCCTACGAGCAGTACTTC CASSVASSSYEQYF
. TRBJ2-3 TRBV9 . TGTGCCAGCAGCGTGGGTGGAGGTAGCACAGATACGCAGTATTTT CASSVGGGSTDTQYF
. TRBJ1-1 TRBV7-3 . TGTGCCAGCAGCTTATACGGGAGGGAAACGAACACTGAAGCTTTCTTT CASSLYGRETNTEAFF